These 11 T cell receptor beta chains originate from one sample sequenced in a study of T-cell memory formation after mild COVID-19. TCRdb reprocessed the 5' RACE reads with MiXCR, giving one entry per CDR3 protein. The sample yields some 97,000 distinct CDR3 sequences, roughly 11% seen once. Sequencing was done on a sample of PBMCs or a T cell subset sorted from them (not recorded which). These TCRs come from a man younger than 35 who had mild COVID-19 (a few samples of this study predate the infection). Cell type and time point are not known.

This clonotype was found many times. This chain links TRBV5-1 with TRBJ2-1; D call uncertain. Trimming shortened V by 5 bases and J by 6 bases, and 9 bases separated the two germline ends. The germline CDR1 and CDR2 sequences are SGHRS and YFSETQ. CDR3 length: 12 amino acids. The chain's CDR3 is CASRVGSNEQFF. CDR3 DNA sequence: TGCGCCAGCAGAGTAGGGTCCAATGAGCAGTTCTTC.

This sequence joins TRBV5-1 and TRBJ1-1; 8 bases are a match to TRBD1. Germline CDR1 is SGHRS and CDR2 is YFSETQ. The J segment lost 3 bases and the V segment lost 0 bases, leaving 7 bases of the junction unmatched. The CDR3 length is 16 residues. The CDR3 sequence is CASSLGLTGADTEAFF. Here the CDR3 DNA reads TGCGCCAGCAGCTTGGGGTTGACAGGGGCGGACACTGAAGCTTTCTTT. The full variable domain, its missing parts supplied by reference TRBV5-1 and TRBJ1-1, is KAGVTQTPRYLIKTRGQQVTLSCSPISGHRSVSWYQQTPGQGLQFLFEYFSETQRNKGNFPGRFSGRQFSNSRSEMNVSTLELGDSALYLCASSLGLTGADTEAFFGQGTRLTVV.

The V and J genes are TRBV7-9 and TRBJ1-5; TRBD1 matches 11 bases. With 6 bases clipped from V and 2 bases from J, the junction kept 9 bases outside the gene matches. The CDR3 spans 17 residues. Germline V gene data show CDR1 as SEHNR and CDR2 as FQNEAQ (reference sequence). The CDR3 loop reads CASSGTGGLEGNQPQHF. CDR3 nucleotides: TGTGCCAGCAGTGGGACAGGGGGGTTAGAAGGCAATCAGCCCCAGCATTTT.

The chain uses TRBV12-3 or TRBV12-4 and TRBJ1-2; a weak D match, TRBD1 (6 bases). The CDR3 has 14 amino acids. Trimming stripped 6 bases from V and 3 bases from J, with 14 bases between. The chain's CDR3 is CASSPWGLDYGYTF. The DNA of the CDR3 is TGTGCCAGCAGCCCCTGGGGGCTAGACTATGGCTACACCTTC.

Many counts were recorded for this clonotype. The chain combines TRBV28 with TRBJ2-3; 11 nucleotides align to TRBD2. The junction had 14 bases not matched to a gene; V was cut back by 10 bases and J by 5 bases. CDR1 is MDHEN, CDR2 SYDVKM, per germline. The CDR3 loop spans 16 amino acids. CDR3 coding DNA: TGTGCCACCCAGGCCGGTAGCGGGGGGGCCCAAGATACGCAGTATTTT. It yields the protein CATQAGSGGAQDTQYF.

The CDR3 sequence is CASSQDVGTVYGYTF. CDR3 DNA sequence: TGCGCCAGCAGCCAAGATGTAGGGACAGTCTATGGCTACACCTTC. J is TRBJ1-2 and V is TRBV4-1; 7 bases line up with TRBD1. Germline CDR1 reads MGHRA; CDR2 reads YSYEKL. V lost 0 bases to trimming and J lost 4 bases; unmatched junction nucleotides: 5. This CDR3 is 15 amino acids long.

The chain links TRBV20-1 to TRBJ1-5; D is unclear. V shed 6 bases and J shed 7 bases, with 4 bases lying between them. The CDR3 consists of 9 residues. Germline V lookup: CDR1 DFQATT, CDR2 SNEGSKA (reference sequence). CDR3 sequence: CSAGQPQHF. Written as DNA, the CDR3 is TGCAGTGCCGGCCAGCCCCAGCATTTT.

The chain uses TRBV7-9 and TRBJ2-2; 10 bases map to TRBD1. This CDR3 has 15 amino acids. Germline V lookup: CDR1 SEHNR, CDR2 FQNEAQ (reference sequence). V lost 5 bases and J lost 8; bases outside the gene matches: 8. The CDR3 is CASSTWDRGTGELFF. The CDR3 nucleotides are TGTGCCAGCAGCACCTGGGACAGGGGTACAGGGGAGCTGTTTTTT.

The sample holds many counts of this clonotype. The chain joins TRBV5-5 to TRBJ2-1, with a weak D call TRBD2 (7 bases). This CDR3 spans 15 amino acids. The germline V gene has CDR1 SGHKS and CDR2 YYEKEE (reference sequence). The V end lost 4 bases, the J end lost 3 bases, and 14 bases lay between the germline ends. The DNA for the CDR3 is TGTGCCAGCAGCCCTCGGGGGGCAGTCTACAATGAGCAGTTCTTC. Encoded protein: CASSPRGAVYNEQFF.

This clonotype was seen a handful of times. V usage is TRBV6-5 and J usage is TRBJ2-2; D is undetermined. The V end was cut by 6 bases, the J end by 3 bases, with 11 bases between. The CDR3 spans 14 residues. Looked up from germline, CDR1 is MNHEY and CDR2 is SVGAGI. For the CDR3, the DNA is TGTGCCAGCAGACCCGACTTCTACACCGGGGAGCTGTTTTTT. It codes for CASRPDFYTGELFF.

This clonotype was found many times. The CDR3 loop reads CASSPRRDSPLHF. CDR3 bases: TGTGCCAGCAGCCCTCGGAGGGATTCACCCCTCCACTTT. This chain uses TRBV9 with TRBJ1-6; D not certain. This CDR3 is 13 amino acids long. The V end lost 4 bases, the J end lost 8 bases, and 10 bases lay between the germline ends. CDR1 and CDR2 from the germline V gene are SGDLS and YYNGEE.